This record looks at one T cell receptor beta chain sequence and its context. The antigen is unknown. Some clones are missing from TCRdb's copy, which holds only in-frame ones; the method was immunoSEQ multiplex PCR. This table holds around 180,000 clones, about 83% found once. The data stem from a study of cytomegalovirus exposure and HLA in healthy donors. Study-level results: The authors confirmed in vitro that three CMV-associated chains were specific for CMV antigens. Most TCRs appeared rarely, but some public TCRs recurred in many donors.

This CDR3 is 13 amino acids long. CDR1 SNHLY and CDR2 FYNNEI come from the germline V gene. Trimming stripped 10 bases from V and 7 bases from J, with 19 bases between. The V call is TRBV2, the J call TRBJ1-2; D remains unclear. The material sequenced was PBMCs. The TCR comes from a woman aged 18-29 years in good health and CMV-seronegative. In nucleotides, the CDR3 is TGTGCCATCGTCCCGCGGAGGGTGAGTGGCTACACCTTC. Translating gives CAIVPRRVSGYTF.